This TCR beta chain was sequenced in a study of early T cells in non-severe SARS-CoV-2 infection. MiXCR, run by TCRdb on the 5' RACE reads, gives a single entry per CDR3 protein. The data contain more than 75,000 distinct CDR3 sequences, 13% of them singletons. Trimming removed 0 bases at V and 4 bases at J, with 14 bases between. CDR3 length: 15 amino acids. The germline CDR1 and CDR2 sequences are SGHDT and YYEEEE. The chain has TRBV5-6 and TRBJ2-7; perhaps TRBD2 as D (5 bases). Input material: whole blood. The receptor was isolated from an adult who was a healthcare worker with PCR-confirmed SARS-CoV-2 infection or an uninfected control (not recorded which). The CDR3 DNA reads as TGTGCCAGCAGCTTGGCGTCACTAACGGGGTACGAGCAGTACTTC. Translating gives CASSLASLTGYEQYF.